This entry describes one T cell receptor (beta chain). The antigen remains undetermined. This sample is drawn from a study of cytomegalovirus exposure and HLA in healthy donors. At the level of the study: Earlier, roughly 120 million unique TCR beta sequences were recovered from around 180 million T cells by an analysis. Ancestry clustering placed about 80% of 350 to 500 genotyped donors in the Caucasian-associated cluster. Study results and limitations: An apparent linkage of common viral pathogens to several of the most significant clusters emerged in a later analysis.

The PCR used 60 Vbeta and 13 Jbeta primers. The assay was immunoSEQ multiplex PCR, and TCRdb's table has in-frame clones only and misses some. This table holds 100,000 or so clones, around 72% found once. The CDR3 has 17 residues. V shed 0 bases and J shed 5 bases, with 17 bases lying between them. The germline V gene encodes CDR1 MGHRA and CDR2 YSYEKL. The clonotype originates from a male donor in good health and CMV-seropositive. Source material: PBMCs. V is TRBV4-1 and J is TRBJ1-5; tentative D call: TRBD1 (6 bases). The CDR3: CASSQDVRGRADQPQHF. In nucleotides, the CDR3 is TGCGCCAGCAGCCAAGATGTGCGGGGGCGCGCGGATCAGCCCCAGCATTTT.